This is a list of T cell receptor beta chains from one sample in a study of OX40 agonist ivuxolimab in advanced cancers. Sequencing was performed with immunoSEQ multiplex PCR; in TCRdb, only in-frame clones are kept and a portion is missing. This table has roughly 75,000 clones, more than 85% appearing once. The sample here was CD4+ or CD8+ T cells sorted from blood, taken in a trial of the OX40 agonist ivuxolimab. These receptors came from an adult with an advanced solid tumor such as melanoma, head and neck, liver or kidney cancer. The conserved cysteine and the conserved F or W are not part of the CDR3 here.

j_call,v_call,cdr3_aa
TRBJ2-2,TRBV5-1,ASSFSGTNTGELF
TRBJ1-2,TRBV7-2,ASSWDRGRGYT
TRBJ2-5,TRBV28,ASSWGRGQKETQY
TRBJ1-1,TRBV4-2,ASSQVTGDTEAF
TRBJ2-6,TRBV6-6,ASSKKGGAGANVLT
TRBJ2-2,TRBV27,ASRGRADGELF
TRBJ2-5,TRBV4-2,ASSPVETSGSYGETQY
TRBJ1-5,TRBV4-2,ASSPGQGGMPQH
TRBJ2-7,TRBV28,ASSGSGTGVYEQY
TRBJ2-3,TRBV5-5,ASSSATSGRGTQY
TRBJ1-2,TRBV28,ASSQPGTGADGYT
TRBJ2-3,TRBV27,ASTRLAGGADTQY
TRBJ2-1,TRBV7-8,ASSLLQGQF
TRBJ1-2,TRBV2,AGHRDRSNYGYT
TRBJ2-3,TRBV9,ASSVGDTTDTQY
TRBJ2-1,TRBV10-3,AISSSGLHSNEQF
TRBJ2-6,TRBV6-1,ASSVQQGSGANVLT
TRBJ2-5,TRBV19,ASSIEGTGLAGARHKETQY
TRBJ1-5,TRBV18,ASSPLRGNQPQH
TRBJ2-7,TRBV19,ASRTGTGDHEQY
TRBJ2-3,TRBV28,ASSSRVEDTQY
TRBJ2-1,TRBV11-3,ASSGTGEQF